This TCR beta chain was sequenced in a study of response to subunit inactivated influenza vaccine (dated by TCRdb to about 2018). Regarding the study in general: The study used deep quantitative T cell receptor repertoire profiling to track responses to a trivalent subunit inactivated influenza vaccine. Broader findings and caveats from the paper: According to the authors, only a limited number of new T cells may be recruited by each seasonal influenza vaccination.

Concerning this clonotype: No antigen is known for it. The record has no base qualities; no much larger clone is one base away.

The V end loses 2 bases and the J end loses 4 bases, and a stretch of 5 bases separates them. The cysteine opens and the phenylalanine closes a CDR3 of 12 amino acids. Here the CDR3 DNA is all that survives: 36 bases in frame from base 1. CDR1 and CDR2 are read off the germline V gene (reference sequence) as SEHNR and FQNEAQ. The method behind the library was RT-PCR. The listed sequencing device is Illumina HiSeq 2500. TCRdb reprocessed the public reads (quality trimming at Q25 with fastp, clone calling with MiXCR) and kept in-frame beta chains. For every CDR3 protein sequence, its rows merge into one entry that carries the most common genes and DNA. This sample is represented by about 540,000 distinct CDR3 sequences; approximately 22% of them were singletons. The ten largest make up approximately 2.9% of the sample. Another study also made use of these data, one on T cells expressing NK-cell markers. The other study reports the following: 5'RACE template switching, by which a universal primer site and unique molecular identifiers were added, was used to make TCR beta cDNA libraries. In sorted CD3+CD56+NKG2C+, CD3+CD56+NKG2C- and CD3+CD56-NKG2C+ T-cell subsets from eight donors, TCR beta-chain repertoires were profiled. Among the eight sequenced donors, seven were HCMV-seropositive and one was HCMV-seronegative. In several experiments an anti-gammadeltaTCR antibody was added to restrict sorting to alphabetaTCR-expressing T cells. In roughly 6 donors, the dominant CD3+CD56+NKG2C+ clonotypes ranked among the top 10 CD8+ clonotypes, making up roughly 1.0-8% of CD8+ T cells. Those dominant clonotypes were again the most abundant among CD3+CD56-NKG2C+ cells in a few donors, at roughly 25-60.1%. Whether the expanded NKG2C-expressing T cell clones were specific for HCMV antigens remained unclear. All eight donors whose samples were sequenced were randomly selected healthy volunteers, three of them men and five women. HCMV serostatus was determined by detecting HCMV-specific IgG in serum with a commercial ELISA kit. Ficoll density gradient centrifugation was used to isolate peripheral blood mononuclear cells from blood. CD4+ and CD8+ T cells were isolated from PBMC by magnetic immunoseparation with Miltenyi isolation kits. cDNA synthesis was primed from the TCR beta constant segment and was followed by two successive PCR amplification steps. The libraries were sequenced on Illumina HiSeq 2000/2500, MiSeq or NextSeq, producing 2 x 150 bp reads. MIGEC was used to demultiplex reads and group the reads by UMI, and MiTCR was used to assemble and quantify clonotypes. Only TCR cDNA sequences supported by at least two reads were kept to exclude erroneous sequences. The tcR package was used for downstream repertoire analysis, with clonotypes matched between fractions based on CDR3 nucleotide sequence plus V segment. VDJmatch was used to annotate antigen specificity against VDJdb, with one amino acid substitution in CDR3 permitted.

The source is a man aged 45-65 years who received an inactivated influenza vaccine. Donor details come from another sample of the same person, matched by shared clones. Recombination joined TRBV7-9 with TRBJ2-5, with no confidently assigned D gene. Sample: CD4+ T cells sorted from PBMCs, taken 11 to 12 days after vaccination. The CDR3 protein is CASSLNIETQYF. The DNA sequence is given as TGTGCCAGCAGCTTAAATATAGAGACCCAGTACTTC.